The source of this T cell receptor beta chain is a study of T and B cells in COVID-19 patients (TCRdb year 2020). Study-wide context: Using TRB and IGH repertoire sequencing of peripheral blood, the study characterized adaptive immunity in COVID-19 patients who had active infection or had recovered. The recovered cohort included 19 patients who contributed approximately 22 samples, and most of those patients had mild to moderate COVID-19 that was managed on an outpatient basis. Patients in the recovered cohort had a median age of around 36 years, compared with over 60 years for patients in the active-infection cohort. Of the roughly 19 patients in the active-infection cohort, some eleven were critically ill and needed mechanical ventilation or ECMO. Of the approximately 22 patients in the active-infection cohort, about 18 had comorbidities associated with unfavorable COVID-19 outcome. Over 7.5 million TCR sequences were analysed from a TCR and BCR sequence repository that comprised 37 patients and approximately 69 time points. Two patients were included in both the recovered and active cohorts because samples were available from active disease and after recovery. Repertoire analyses used an age-matched reference group of roughly 39 healthy donors who were negative for COVID-19 antibodies as the comparison. As many as 9 follow-up blood samples were taken per patient, and some of the samples covered different disease stages within the same individual.

The paper as a whole reports these results and caveats: The cohort was considered too small for HLA contributions to COVID-19 susceptibility or severity to be assessed. The reported TCR clusters were said to need prospective validation before any clinical use. TRB repertoires were highly clonal in active COVID-19, whereas diversity and richness at recovery rose above healthy donor levels. TRBV/TRBJ gene usage was reported as strongly skewed in patients with COVID-19. Few blood samples were available from mildly ill patients while symptoms were present, and early samples from severe cases were likewise scarce. Specific T cell subsets (CD4+/Treg/CD8+) and sorted SARS-CoV-2-responsive or tetramer+ T cells had not yet been sequenced, with those experiments still ongoing. A total of 2,000 to 3,000 exclusive TCR clusters, including approximately 33 low-pGen clusters, were found in the recovered cohort.

Remarks on this clonotype: What antigen it recognizes has not been identified. No base quality information exists; no much larger clone differs at one position.

Genomic DNA extracted from blood, in amounts of about 220-500 ng, served as the starting material for amplifying TRB repertoires. This sample was sequenced with an Illumina MiSeq. TRB rearrangements were amplified by multiplex PCR with BIOMED2 TRB-A/B primer pools. Two consecutive PCRs added Illumina-compatible adapters and 7-nucleotide sample barcodes to the amplicons. Phusion HS II polymerase was used for all library PCRs. The amplicons were purified from gel with the NucleoSpin Gel and PCR Clean-up kit, measured on Qubit, and then pooled at 3.5 to 4 nM. Before Illumina next-generation sequencing, the quality of the amplicon pool was assessed on an Agilent 2100 Bioanalyzer. The authors processed their data as follows. Annotation of TRB rearrangements was done in MiXCR 3.0.8 with the default MiXCR reference library. Non-productive reads and sequences with fewer than 2 reads were excluded, and each unique CDR3 nucleotide sequence counted as one clone. R 3.5.1 was used to calculate clonality, diversity, richness and V-J gene usage. GLIPH2 was used for TCR clustering by CDR3 similarity, and generation probabilities were calculated by OLGA. GLIPH2 clusters were kept only if they contained at least four unique TCR clonotypes found in at least three individuals. The public reads were run again by TCRdb, first through fastp at Q25 and then through MiXCR, and only productive beta chains were kept. Identical CDR3 proteins give one entry, which carries the most common genes and DNA. Here the V and J calls rest on TCRdb's processing, not on the authors' analysis. The sample table holds over a thousand distinct CDR3 sequences, of which roughly a fifth were seen once. Jointly, the top ten make up about 16% of the sample.

As encoded in the germline V gene, CDR1 is LGHNA while CDR2 is YNFKEQ. V and J lose 6 bases and 4 bases, and a span of 15 bases separates them. The CDR3 covers 15 residues, taking in both the cysteine and the phenylalanine. CDR3 DNA is the only sequence kept; it has 45 bases, read in frame from the first base. This clonotype was sampled from a human donor with active COVID-19. This sequence uses TRBV4-2 and TRBJ1-4; the D gene cannot be resolved reliably. The material sequenced was blood. The CDR3 amino acid sequence is: CASRHPGLNNEKLFF. The DNA is TGTGCCAGCAGGCATCCTGGCTTGAATAATGAAAAACTGTTTTTT.